The 30 T cell receptor beta chains below were found in one sample sequenced in a study of monozygotic twins with inflammatory bowel disease. From the 5' RACE reads, TCRdb lists one entry per CDR3 protein and no DNA. The sample spans 140,000 to 150,000 distinct CDR3 sequences; the ten largest clones claim more than 1%. Sequencing was carried out using blood. These receptors were obtained from a human donor with ulcerative colitis or Crohn's disease, or a healthy co-twin of an affected twin (not recorded which).

This rearrangement joins TRBV7-9 to TRBJ1-2; TCRdb's D gene call, TRBD1, goes unchecked for lack of DNA. Germline lookup yields CDR1 SEHNR and CDR2 FQNEAQ (reference sequence). The CDR3 covers 14 residues. The chain's CDR3 is CASSLGGTVNGYTF. The whole variable domain, filled in from reference TRBV7-9 and TRBJ1-2, reads DTGVSQNPRHKITKRGQNVTFRCDPISEHNRLYWYRQTLGQGPEFLTYFQNEAQLEKSRLLSDRFSAERPKGSFSTLEIQRTEQGDSAMYLCASSLGGTVNGYTFGSGTRLTVV.

This chain links TRBV11-2 with TRBJ1-1; the D call from TCRdb, TRBD1, cannot be confirmed without DNA. Looked up from germline, CDR1 is SGHAT and CDR2 is FQNNGV. The CDR3 spans 12 residues. CDR3 region: CASSTGIVEAFF.

The chain uses TRBV7-2 and TRBJ2-3; the TRBD2 assignment by TCRdb is unverifiable without DNA. The CDR3 extends over 11 amino acids. CDR1 is SGHTA and CDR2 is FQGNSA in the germline V gene. The CDR3 sequence: CASSRRDTQYF. The whole variable domain, filled in from reference TRBV7-2 and TRBJ2-3, reads GAGVSQSPSNKVTEKGKDVELRCDPISGHTALYWYRQSLGQGLEFLIYFQGNSAPDKSGLPSDRFSAERTGGSVSTLTIQRTQQEDSAVYLCASSRRDTQYFGPGTRLTVL.

The chain links TRBV5-6 to TRBJ2-2; lacking DNA, the TRBD1 call made by TCRdb goes unchecked. Germline values: CDR1 SGHDT, CDR2 YYEEEE. The CDR3 sequence is 16 residues long. This CDR3 is CASSLAPGGNTGELFF.

This sequence joins TRBV27 and TRBJ1-5; the D call of TRBD1 rests on TCRdb alone, since no DNA is present to check it. The CDR3 has 14 residues. The germline V gene encodes CDR1 MNHEY and CDR2 SMNVEV (reference sequence). CDR3 sequence reads: CASSLQGLGQPQHF.

The genes are TRBV12-3 or TRBV12-4 and TRBJ2-7. The CDR3 is 13 residues long. This CDR3 reads CASSFRSLGEQYF.

CDR3 amino acids: CASSLGASRTDTQYF. The chain combines TRBV11-2 with TRBJ2-3; TCRdb's D gene call, TRBD2, goes unchecked for lack of DNA. Germline CDR1 is SGHAT and CDR2 is FQNNGV. The CDR3 is made up of 15 amino acids.

J is TRBJ2-5 and V is TRBV30. This CDR3 is built from 11 residues. Germline V CDR1 and CDR2: GTSNPN, SVGIG (reference sequence). CDR3 amino acids: CAWRTQETQYF.

V gene TRBV20-1 combines with J gene TRBJ2-3; the TCRdb D gene call, TRBD2, has no DNA to confirm it. This CDR3 has 13 amino acids. Germline lookup yields CDR1 DFQATT and CDR2 SNEGSKA (reference sequence). The CDR3 sequence is CSARAGVTDTQYF.

The rearrangement uses TRBV12-3 or TRBV12-4 and TRBJ2-5; absent DNA, TCRdb's TRBD1 call cannot be checked. CDR3 length equals 15 residues. CDR3 amino acids: CASSSEGQGGETQYF.

The chain recombines TRBV7-8 with TRBJ2-7; the D call of TRBD2 rests on TCRdb alone, since no DNA is present to check it. This CDR3 has 15 amino acids. Germline V gene data show CDR1 as SGHVS and CDR2 as FQNEAQ. CDR3 sequence: CASSPTGLAGSEQYF.

This chain uses TRBV5-5 with TRBJ2-1; TCRdb proposes TRBD1, but this gene call is untestable without DNA. Germline CDR1 SGHKS, CDR2 YYEKEE (reference sequence). The CDR3 consists of 14 residues. CDR3 loop: CASIRGQGKYEQFF.

The chain is built from TRBV5-1 and TRBJ2-1; TCRdb's D call of TRBD2 is untestable without DNA. Germline assignment: CDR1 SGHRS and CDR2 YFSETQ. CDR3 length: 13 residues. The CDR3 sequence is CASSEGVYNEQFF.

The chain has TRBV15 and TRBJ2-5; TCRdb selects TRBD1, and the lack of DNA leaves this call unchecked. The CDR3 totals 18 residues. Germline assignment: CDR1 LNHNV and CDR2 YYDKDF (reference sequence). CDR3 loop: CATSTRTGSGLSQETQYF. The full variable domain, rest sourced from reference TRBV15 and TRBJ2-5, is DAMVIQNPRYQVTQFGKPVTLSCSQTLNHNVMYWYQQKSSQAPKLLFHYYDKDFNNEADTPDNFQSRRPNTSFCFLDIRSPGLGDTAMYLCATSTRTGSGLSQETQYFGPGTRLLVL.

The chain joins TRBV7-8 to TRBJ2-7. This CDR3 is built from 15 residues. Germline V gene lookup returns CDR1 SGHVS and CDR2 FQNEAQ. This chain's CDR3 is CASSLVAAGYYEQYF.

The chain is built from TRBV7-2 and TRBJ2-3. The CDR3 has 14 residues. Germline values: CDR1 SGHTA, CDR2 FQGNSA. The CDR3 sequence is CASRRTFGSDTQYF.

The CDR3 reads CASSRLTSGRSTDTKYF. The J gene is TRBJ2-3, the V gene TRBV18; no DNA is available, so the TRBD2 call from TCRdb remains unchecked. CDR1 and CDR2 from the germline V gene are KGHSH and LQKENI. The CDR3 spans 17 residues. Using reference TRBV18 and TRBJ2-3 for the parts outside the CDR3, the full variable domain is NAGVMQNPRHLVRRRGQEARLRCSPMKGHSHVYWYRQLPEEGLKFMVYLQKENIIDESGMPKERFSAEFPKEGPSILRIQQVVRGDSAAYFCASSRLTSGRSTDTKYFGPGTRLTVL.

The chain couples TRBV19 to TRBJ1-5. CDR3 length: 15 residues. The germline CDR1 and CDR2 sequences are LNHDA and SQIVND (reference sequence). This CDR3 reads CASTQELLRNQPQHF.

The chain links TRBV27 to TRBJ1-5. This CDR3 has 16 residues. Germline V lookup: CDR1 MNHEY, CDR2 SMNVEV (reference sequence). The CDR3 sequence is CASRARAQESDQPQHF.

The rearrangement uses TRBV3-1 and TRBJ2-1; the TCRdb call, TRBD2, lacks DNA for checking. The germline V gene encodes CDR1 LGHDT and CDR2 YNNKEL (reference sequence). The CDR3 totals 14 residues. CDR3 amino acids: CASSQDATAGGPFF.

V and J are TRBV6-5 and TRBJ2-3; the D gene TCRdb calls, TRBD1, cannot be checked with no DNA. Germline V lookup: CDR1 MNHEY, CDR2 SVGAGI. The CDR3 sequence is 13 residues long. The chain's CDR3 is CASSYPPTDTQYF.

The J gene is TRBJ2-7, the V gene TRBV7-3; without DNA, the TCRdb call of TRBD1 cannot be checked. The CDR3 totals 16 residues. The germline gives CDR1 SGHTA, CDR2 FQGTGA. CDR3 sequence: CASSLRGTGTGAEQYF. Drawing the rest from reference TRBV7-3 and TRBJ2-7, the complete variable domain is GAGVSQTPSNKVTEKGKYVELRCDPISGHTALYWYRQSLGQGPEFLIYFQGTGAADDSGLPNDRFFAVRPEGSVSTLKIQRTERGDSAVYLCASSLRGTGTGAEQYFGPGTRLTVT.

This chain uses TRBV5-1 with TRBJ1-2; TCRdb selects TRBD1, and the lack of DNA leaves this call unchecked. Per the germline V gene, CDR1 is SGHRS and CDR2 is YFSETQ. The CDR3 runs 16 residues. CDR3 sequence reads: CASTGMTGGNGYGYTF.

The chain recombines TRBV20-1 with TRBJ1-2. The germline gives CDR1 DFQATT, CDR2 SNEGSKA (reference sequence). The CDR3 runs to 12 residues. The CDR3 is CSARDRVYGYTF.

The chain has TRBV7-2 and TRBJ1-2; TCRdb's assignment of TRBD1 cannot be checked, as there is no DNA. The length of the CDR3 is 15 residues. CDR1 is SGHTA and CDR2 is FQGNSA in the germline V gene. CDR3 region: CASSLSPTDIYGYTF. Full variable domain (outside the CDR3, taken from reference TRBV7-2 and TRBJ1-2): GAGVSQSPSNKVTEKGKDVELRCDPISGHTALYWYRQSLGQGLEFLIYFQGNSAPDKSGLPSDRFSAERTGGSVSTLTIQRTQQEDSAVYLCASSLSPTDIYGYTFGSGTRLTVV.

The chain couples TRBV30 to TRBJ2-3. Germline CDR1 and CDR2: GTSNPN and SVGIG (reference sequence). The CDR3 spans 13 residues. CDR3 region: CAWSVESPDTQYF.

This sequence joins TRBV18 and TRBJ2-3; TCRdb outputs TRBD1, but without DNA this stays unchecked. The CDR3 covers 16 residues. Germline lookup yields CDR1 KGHSH and CDR2 LQKENI. This CDR3 reads CASSPPTQGFTDTQYF. The whole variable domain, remainder taken from reference TRBV18 and TRBJ2-3, is NAGVMQNPRHLVRRRGQEARLRCSPMKGHSHVYWYRQLPEEGLKFMVYLQKENIIDESGMPKERFSAEFPKEGPSILRIQQVVRGDSAAYFCASSPPTQGFTDTQYFGPGTRLTVL.

This chain connects TRBV5-5 to TRBJ1-4; without DNA, the TCRdb call of TRBD1 cannot be checked. Germline lookup yields CDR1 SGHKS and CDR2 YYEKEE (reference sequence). The CDR3 sequence is 16 residues long. This CDR3 is CASSLGGPATNEKLFF.

V and J are TRBV9 and TRBJ1-4. Germline lookup yields CDR1 SGDLS and CDR2 YYNGEE. The CDR3 runs 16 residues. Here the CDR3 reads CAISVDEGATNEKLFF.

This chain connects TRBV4-1 to TRBJ1-1. The CDR3 covers 12 residues. CDR1 and CDR2 from the germline V gene are MGHRA and YSYEKL. CDR3 in amino acids: CASSQEQSEAFF.